Listed below are T cell receptor beta chains from one sample, sequenced in a study of shared clonotypes between healthy human individuals. Assay: immunoSEQ multiplex PCR; the TCRdb copy retains only in-frame clones and omits some. The sample yields under 80,000 clones, roughly two thirds seen once. The sequencing sample was made of memory CD8+ T cells sorted from blood. The receptors stem from a man under 40 in good health. Each CDR3 is given with its conserved first and last residue. The D gene is left open where the match is weak. Where a row states a size, it is once, few, many or the class of an expanded clone; other rows omit it.

v_gene: TRBV29-1; len: 13; j_gene: TRBJ2-1; abundance: NA; d_gene: TRBD2; CDR3nt: TGCAGCGTTGAACTAGCGGGGGAAAATGAGCAGTTCTTC; CDR3aa: CSVELAGENEQFF
v_gene: TRBV10-2; len: 14; j_gene: TRBJ2-3; abundance: NA; d_gene: TRBD2; CDR3nt: TGCGCCAGCACCCTAGCGGGAGTGGCAGATACGCAGTATTTT; CDR3aa: CASTLAGVADTQYF
v_gene: TRBV28; len: 16; j_gene: TRBJ2-7; abundance: NA; d_gene: TRBD1; CDR3nt: TGTGCCAGCAGTTTATTCAACCGGGACAGGTCCTACGAGCAGTACTTC; CDR3aa: CASSLFNRDRSYEQYF
v_gene: TRBV10-3; len: 17; j_gene: TRBJ2-7; abundance: NA; d_gene: TRBD1; CDR3nt: TGTGCCATCAGTGAGTCGAGGGGACAGGGGCCCCCCTACGAGCAGTACTTC; CDR3aa: CAISESRGQGPPYEQYF
v_gene: TRBV18; len: 19; j_gene: TRBJ2-3; abundance: NA; d_gene: TRBD2; CDR3nt: TGTGCCAGCCCCGCTTCCGGACGACTAGCGGTAACTAGCACAGATACGCAGTATTTT; CDR3aa: CASPASGRLAVTSTDTQYF
v_gene: TRBV6-1; len: 12; j_gene: TRBJ2-7; abundance: NA; d_gene: TRBD2; CDR3nt: TGTGCCAGCAAGCTAGCGGCGGGGGAGCAGTACTTC; CDR3aa: CASKLAAGEQYF
v_gene: TRBV4-1; len: 15; j_gene: TRBJ2-7; abundance: NA; d_gene: TRBD2; CDR3nt: TGCGCCAGCAGCCAACTCGGACTAGCGGGCTACGAGCAGTACTTC; CDR3aa: CASSQLGLAGYEQYF
v_gene: TRBV25-1; len: 18; j_gene: TRBJ2-7; abundance: few; d_gene: TRBD2; CDR3nt: TGTGCCAGCAGTGATCCACTAGCGGGAGTTCTCGTTTCGGGCGAGCAGTACTTC; CDR3aa: CASSDPLAGVLVSGEQYF
v_gene: TRBV6-5; len: 11; j_gene: TRBJ2-1; abundance: few; d_gene: NA; CDR3nt: TGTGCCAGCAGTTACGCGTATGAGCAGTTCTTC; CDR3aa: CASSYAYEQFF
v_gene: TRBV5-8; len: 13; j_gene: TRBJ2-7; abundance: NA; d_gene: NA; CDR3nt: TGTGCCAGCAGCTTCACCACGTCCTACGAGCAGTACTTC; CDR3aa: CASSFTTSYEQYF
v_gene: TRBV9; len: 16; j_gene: TRBJ1-3; abundance: NA; d_gene: TRBD1; CDR3nt: TGTGCCAGCAGCACGGGACAGCTGACCTCTGGAAACACCATATATTTT; CDR3aa: CASSTGQLTSGNTIYF
v_gene: TRBV6-6; len: 13; j_gene: TRBJ2-1; abundance: once; d_gene: TRBD2; CDR3nt: TGTGCCAGCAGTTTACTAGCGAACAATGAGCAGTTCTTC; CDR3aa: CASSLLANNEQFF
v_gene: TRBV19; len: 16; j_gene: TRBJ2-1; abundance: few; d_gene: NA; CDR3nt: TGTGCCAGTAGTATCCGGCCGGAGAGCTCCTACAATGAGCAGTTCTTC; CDR3aa: CASSIRPESSYNEQFF
v_gene: TRBV5-1; len: 14; j_gene: TRBJ2-3; abundance: NA; d_gene: TRBD1; CDR3nt: TGCGCCAGCAGGGGACAGGGAGTTACAGATACGCAGTATTTT; CDR3aa: CASRGQGVTDTQYF
v_gene: TRBV7-9; len: 14; j_gene: TRBJ2-7; abundance: many; d_gene: NA; CDR3nt: TGTGCCAGCAGGGGGTTTGTCTCAGGGGACGAGCAGTACTTC; CDR3aa: CASRGFVSGDEQYF
v_gene: TRBV7-3; len: 17; j_gene: TRBJ2-1; abundance: few; d_gene: NA; CDR3nt: TGTGCCAGCAGCTTAACGTCATTAGGGGCCTCCTACAATGAGCAGTTCTTC; CDR3aa: CASSLTSLGASYNEQFF
v_gene: TRBV27; len: 16; j_gene: TRBJ2-7; abundance: once; d_gene: NA; CDR3nt: TGTGCCAGCAGTCAAATGACTAGTTGGTTGTACTACGAGCAGTACTTC; CDR3aa: CASSQMTSWLYYEQYF
v_gene: TRBV28; len: 17; j_gene: TRBJ2-7; abundance: few; d_gene: TRBD2; CDR3nt: TGTGCCAGCGCCTCCACTAGCGGGAGGGATGCCTCCTACGAGCAGTACTTC; CDR3aa: CASASTSGRDASYEQYF
v_gene: TRBV11-2; len: 15; j_gene: TRBJ2-1; abundance: NA; d_gene: NA; CDR3nt: TGTGCCAGCAGCTTTAATTGGGCCGGGTACAATGAGCAGTTCTTC; CDR3aa: CASSFNWAGYNEQFF
v_gene: TRBV14; len: 11; j_gene: TRBJ2-7; abundance: NA; d_gene: NA; CDR3nt: TGTGCCAGCAGCCAAGGGTACGAGCAGTACTTC; CDR3aa: CASSQGYEQYF
v_gene: TRBV29-1; len: 13; j_gene: TRBJ2-5; abundance: NA; d_gene: NA; CDR3nt: TGCAGCGGTGGACAGACGTACCAAGAGACCCAGTACTTC; CDR3aa: CSGGQTYQETQYF
v_gene: TRBV6-4; len: 13; j_gene: TRBJ2-1; abundance: NA; d_gene: TRBD2; CDR3nt: TGTGCCAGCAGTGAGCGGGAGAACAATGAGCAGTTCTTC; CDR3aa: CASSERENNEQFF
v_gene: TRBV27; len: 13; j_gene: TRBJ2-7; abundance: NA; d_gene: NA; CDR3nt: TGTGCCAGCAGTATGGGACACTACTACGAGCAGTACTTC; CDR3aa: CASSMGHYYEQYF
v_gene: TRBV25-1; len: 12; j_gene: TRBJ2-7; abundance: NA; d_gene: NA; CDR3nt: TGTGCCAGCGCCAGCCTTGACTACGAGCAGTACTTC; CDR3aa: CASASLDYEQYF
v_gene: TRBV28; len: 15; j_gene: TRBJ2-3; abundance: NA; d_gene: NA; CDR3nt: TGTGCCAGCAGTACCCTCGAGGGTTCGCCAGATACGCAGTATTTT; CDR3aa: CASSTLEGSPDTQYF
v_gene: TRBV5-5; len: 15; j_gene: TRBJ1-5; abundance: NA; d_gene: NA; CDR3nt: TGTGCCAGCAGCTTGTCCGGGACACGTAATCAGCCCCAGCATTTT; CDR3aa: CASSLSGTRNQPQHF
v_gene: TRBV5-4; len: 14; j_gene: TRBJ2-2; abundance: NA; d_gene: NA; CDR3nt: TGTGCCAGCAGCTTGCGGGACGGAACCGGGGAGCTGTTTTTT; CDR3aa: CASSLRDGTGELFF
v_gene: TRBV5-6; len: 17; j_gene: TRBJ2-1; abundance: few; d_gene: NA; CDR3nt: TGTGCCAGCAGCTTGGTTTCTGAGCCCATCTCCTACAATGAGCAGTTCTTC; CDR3aa: CASSLVSEPISYNEQFF
v_gene: TRBV28; len: 15; j_gene: TRBJ2-1; abundance: NA; d_gene: NA; CDR3nt: TGTGCCAGCAGCGCCACTAGCTCAAATTACAATGAGCAGTTCTTC; CDR3aa: CASSATSSNYNEQFF
v_gene: TRBV5-4; len: 14; j_gene: TRBJ2-7; abundance: few; d_gene: NA; CDR3nt: TGTGCCAGCAGCCAAGATCGTGGGGGGCCCGAGCAGTACTTC; CDR3aa: CASSQDRGGPEQYF
v_gene: TRBV28; len: 15; j_gene: TRBJ1-1; abundance: NA; d_gene: TRBD1; CDR3nt: TGTGCCAGCAGTGGACAGGGGGGAGTGAACACTGAAGCTTTCTTT; CDR3aa: CASSGQGGVNTEAFF
v_gene: TRBV10-2; len: 14; j_gene: TRBJ2-3; abundance: once; d_gene: NA; CDR3nt: TGCGCCAGCAGTGGGGGGGCGGGCACAGATACGCAGTATTTT; CDR3aa: CASSGGAGTDTQYF
v_gene: TRBV7-9; len: 19; j_gene: TRBJ2-1; abundance: NA; d_gene: TRBD2; CDR3nt: TGTGCCAGCAGCTTAGAGGGACTAGGACGAGATGTTCCGGGGTCGACCGAGATCTTC; CDR3aa: CASSLEGLGRDVPGSTEIF
v_gene: TRBV19; len: 15; j_gene: TRBJ2-1; abundance: NA; d_gene: TRBD2; CDR3nt: TGTGCCAGTAGTTGGAATAGCGGGCGGTCCAATGAGCAGTTCTTC; CDR3aa: CASSWNSGRSNEQFF
v_gene: TRBV5-1; len: 18; j_gene: TRBJ1-1; abundance: many; d_gene: TRBD1; CDR3nt: TGCGCCAGCAGCTTGGCCGAAGGGGACAGGGGGCGAGGCACTGAAGCTTTCTTT; CDR3aa: CASSLAEGDRGRGTEAFF
v_gene: TRBV9; len: 11; j_gene: TRBJ2-7; abundance: NA; d_gene: TRBD2; CDR3nt: TGTGCCAGCAGCGACGCGGGAGTACAGTACTTC; CDR3aa: CASSDAGVQYF
v_gene: TRBV25-1; len: 15; j_gene: TRBJ1-2; abundance: NA; d_gene: NA; CDR3nt: TGTGCCAGCAGTGTACCGGGGCCCGGGATGGGTGGCTACACCTTC; CDR3aa: CASSVPGPGMGGYTF
v_gene: TRBV19; len: 14; j_gene: TRBJ2-7; abundance: once; d_gene: TRBD1; CDR3nt: TGTGCCACCGCGGGCGGGACAGGGGATTACGAGCAGTACTTC; CDR3aa: CATAGGTGDYEQYF
v_gene: TRBV25-1; len: 14; j_gene: TRBJ2-1; abundance: NA; d_gene: NA; CDR3nt: TGTGCCAGCAGTGAGTGGGAGATTTACAATGAGCAGTTCTTC; CDR3aa: CASSEWEIYNEQFF
v_gene: TRBV5-4; len: 16; j_gene: TRBJ2-7; abundance: NA; d_gene: TRBD1; CDR3nt: TGTGCCAGCAGCTTGGCCTCGGGGACAGGAGTCTTTGAGCAGTACTTC; CDR3aa: CASSLASGTGVFEQYF
v_gene: TRBV6-5; len: 15; j_gene: TRBJ2-2; abundance: NA; d_gene: NA; CDR3nt: TGTGCCAGCAGTTACTCGGGACAGAACACCGGGGAGCTGTTTTTT; CDR3aa: CASSYSGQNTGELFF
v_gene: TRBV19; len: 16; j_gene: TRBJ2-3; abundance: few; d_gene: TRBD2; CDR3nt: TGTGCCAGTAGTATTCCGACTAGCGGCAGCACAGATACGCAGTATTTT; CDR3aa: CASSIPTSGSTDTQYF